Presented here are 15 T cell receptor beta chains from one specimen sequenced in a study of Ad26.COV2.S vaccination and SARS-CoV-2 variants. Noted treatment: 19 received Ad26.COV2.S at low or high dose, single or two shots; about 5 received placebo; per-sample allocation not given. The investigators took samples on day 63 after the first vaccine or placebo injection. The assay was immunoSEQ multiplex PCR, and TCRdb's table has in-frame clones only and misses some. The sample yields 300,000 to 400,000 clones, around 89% seen once. This material consisted of peripheral blood, taken in a trial of Ad26.COV2.S vaccine versus placebo. All receptors derive from a person aged 18-65 years who received the Ad26.COV2.S COVID-19 vaccine or a placebo.

This chain joins TRBV28 and TRBJ2-7; the D gene could be TRBD1 or TRBD2 (6 bases each). The CDR3 is made up of 15 amino acids. V was clipped by 7 bases and J by 3 bases, with 19 bases between them. Germline CDR1 and CDR2: MDHEN and SYDVKM. The CDR3 DNA is TGTGCCAGCACCCTAGGAGGGGGGAATCACTACGAGCAGTACTTC. Amino acid sequence: CASTLGGGNHYEQYF.

The V call is TRBV28, the J call TRBJ2-2; 8 nucleotides line up with TRBD1. CDR1 MDHEN and CDR2 SYDVKM come from the germline V gene. The V segment lost 6 bases and the J segment 4 bases; nucleotides outside the gene matches: 10. This CDR3 spans 16 amino acids. CDR3 sequence (DNA): TGTGCCAGCAGCTTTTCCCAGGGGGCCGGCACCGGGGAGCTGTTTTTT. Encoded protein: CASSFSQGAGTGELFF.

The chain combines TRBV6-5 with TRBJ2-7; 9 bases are shared with TRBD1. CDR1 is MNHEY and CDR2 is SVGAGI in the germline V gene. The CDR3 has 16 residues. V was clipped by 2 bases and J by 5 bases; unmatched bases: 10. CDR3 region: CASSYTLDRGYNEQYF. In DNA form, the CDR3 reads TGTGCCAGCAGTTACACATTGGACAGGGGTTACAACGAGCAGTACTTC.

This clone was picked up one time. The rearrangement uses TRBV4-1 and TRBJ1-5; D unresolved. Germline V lookup: CDR1 MGHRA, CDR2 YSYEKL. The CDR3 has 14 amino acids. Trimming removed 2 bases from V and 6 bases from J, with 11 bases in between. Written as DNA, the CDR3 is TGCGCCAGCAGCCAATCTGCCGGGAGTCAGCCCCAGCATTTT. Protein: CASSQSAGSQPQHF.

This rearrangement joins TRBV9 to TRBJ2-3; no reliable D call. This CDR3 is built from 14 residues. CDR1 and CDR2 (germline): SGDLS, YYNGEE. The V end was cut by 4 bases, the J end by 6 bases, with 15 bases between. CDR3 sequence (DNA): TGTGCCAGCAGCACCCACCCCGAGAGGGATACGCAGTATTTT. Translated, it gives CASSTHPERDTQYF.

This clone has ten or more counts. The chain has TRBV18 and TRBJ1-6; maybe TRBD1 (5 bases). The CDR3 runs 14 residues. Trimming removed 4 bases from V and 10 bases from J, with 14 bases in between. Looked up from germline, CDR1 is KGHSH and CDR2 is LQKENI. The DNA for the CDR3 is TGTGCCAGCTCACGCGCGGGGGAGAGATCACCCCTCCACTTT. It translates to CASSRAGERSPLHF.

The V gene is TRBV7-9, the J gene TRBJ2-7, with 7 bases aligning to TRBD1. There are 15 residues in the CDR3. Germline CDR1 SEHNR, CDR2 FQNEAQ (reference sequence). The V gene end was trimmed by 1 base and the J gene end by 3 bases; junction bases not matched to a gene: 6. The CDR3 region is CASSLDVQGNYEQYF. The CDR3 bases are TGTGCCAGCAGCTTAGACGTACAGGGGAACTACGAGCAGTACTTC.

The chain combines TRBV5-8 with TRBJ1-1; 8 bases agree with TRBD1. Germline values: CDR1 SGHTS, CDR2 YDEGEE. Trimming removed 6 bases from V and 1 base from J; junction bases left unmatched: 2. The CDR3 totals 13 residues. The CDR3 loop reads CASTGGWNTEAFF. The CDR3 DNA follows: TGTGCCAGCACAGGGGGCTGGAACACTGAAGCTTTCTTT.

The CDR3 reads CASSQVRGTDEKLFF. The CDR3 region has the DNA TGCGCCAGCAGCCAAGTGCGGGGTACCGATGAAAAACTGTTTTTT. The chain links TRBV4-3 to TRBJ1-4; no clear D. Per the germline V gene, CDR1 is LGHNA and CDR2 is YSLEER. CDR3 length: 15 amino acids. Trimming removed 1 base from V and 6 bases from J, with 12 bases in between.

This clone was seen once. The chain couples TRBV28 to TRBJ1-2, with D unresolved. This CDR3 spans 12 amino acids. V dropped 2 bases and J dropped 3 bases, with 4 bases sitting between them. Germline-derived CDR1 and CDR2 are MDHEN and SYDVKM. CDR3 nucleotides: TGTGCCAGCAGTTTACGGCACTATGGCTACACCTTC. This codes for CASSLRHYGYTF.

Notes on this clone: Additional DNA sequences in this sample encode the identical CDR3. The rearrangement joins TRBV18 to TRBJ2-3; no clear D gene. CDR1 is KGHSH, CDR2 LQKENI, per germline. There are 13 residues in the CDR3. With 3 bases removed from V and 1 base from J, the gap between germline ends came to 5 bases. The CDR3 loop is CASSPRGTDTQYF. The CDR3 DNA follows: TGTGCCAGCTCACCCCGAGGCACAGATACGCAGTATTTT.

The chain combines TRBV5-5 with TRBJ2-7; D is undetermined. Deletions cut 1 base from V and 0 bases from J, with 5 bases between. CDR1 SGHKS and CDR2 YYEKEE come from the germline V gene (reference sequence). The CDR3 length is 13 residues. CDR3 residues: CASSLKSSYEQYF. The DNA for the CDR3 is TGTGCCAGCAGCTTGAAGAGCTCCTACGAGCAGTACTTC.

This clone was observed a handful of times. The rearrangement links TRBV27 to TRBJ2-7; D may be TRBD1 (5 bases). The CDR3 has 14 residues. Trimming removed 0 bases at V and 2 bases at J, with 8 bases between. From germline, CDR1 is MNHEY and CDR2 SMNVEV (reference sequence). The CDR3 region has the DNA TGTGCCAGCAGTTTATCGGCCAGGGCCTACGAGCAGTACTTC. This encodes CASSLSARAYEQYF.

The chain recombines TRBV7-2 with TRBJ2-2; 9 nucleotides align to TRBD2. With V trimmed by 5 bases and J by 2 bases, 3 bases remained unmatched. This CDR3 has 15 residues. Per the germline V gene, CDR1 is SGHTA and CDR2 is FQGNSA. The CDR3 protein is CASSNSGSNTGELFF. The CDR3 nucleotides read TGTGCCAGCAGCAATAGCGGGAGCAACACCGGGGAGCTGTTTTTT.

V usage is TRBV5-4 and J usage is TRBJ2-1; D is unresolved. This CDR3 is built from 15 residues. Trimming took off 4 bases at V and 0 bases at J, with 11 bases between the two ends. Germline V CDR1 and CDR2: SGHNT, YYREEE (reference sequence). Here the CDR3 reads CASSRTAGSYNEQFF. The CDR3 bases are TGTGCCAGCAGCCGCACCGCTGGCTCCTACAATGAGCAGTTCTTC.